The 21 T cell receptor beta chains below come from one sample, sequenced in a study of OX40 agonist ivuxolimab in advanced cancers. The assay was immunoSEQ multiplex PCR, and TCRdb's table has in-frame clones only and misses some. The table has 15,000 to 20,000 clones, around three quarters seen once. The sequences come from CD4+ or CD8+ T cells sorted from blood, collected in a trial of the OX40 agonist ivuxolimab. Every receptor here comes from an adult with an advanced solid tumor such as melanoma, head and neck, liver or kidney cancer.

The chain carries TRBV27 and TRBJ1-1; D is possibly TRBD1 (6 bases). The length of the CDR3 is 15 residues. Germline V gene lookup returns CDR1 MNHEY and CDR2 SMNVEV (reference sequence). V was trimmed by 4 bases and J by 2 bases, leaving 14 bases between them. CDR3 sequence reads: CASSSEWTVNTEAFF. CDR3 bases: TGTGCCAGCAGTTCCGAGTGGACAGTTAACACTGAAGCTTTCTTT.

This clone was counted a single time. The V and J genes are TRBV5-1 and TRBJ1-1, with TRBD1 identical over 7 bases. Looked up from germline, CDR1 is SGHRS and CDR2 is YFSETQ. Trimming cost V 4 bases and J 0 bases; bases outside gene matches: 9. The length of the CDR3 is 16 residues. The CDR3 nucleotides are TGCGCCAGCAGCCTACAACCGGGACAGATGAACACTGAAGCTTTCTTT. Translating it yields CASSLQPGQMNTEAFF. Full variable domain (remainder filled in from reference TRBV5-1 and TRBJ1-1): KAGVTQTPRYLIKTRGQQVTLSCSPISGHRSVSWYQQTPGQGLQFLFEYFSETQRNKGNFPGRFSGRQFSNSRSEMNVSTLELGDSALYLCASSLQPGQMNTEAFFGQGTRLTVV.

This sequence joins TRBV27 and TRBJ1-6, with D unclear. The length of the CDR3 is 18 residues. Per the germline V gene, CDR1 is MNHEY and CDR2 is SMNVEV (reference sequence). V was trimmed by 0 bases and J by 0 bases, leaving 12 bases between them. The DNA of the CDR3 is TGTGCCAGCAGTTTATCAGGTGGGGTGGGCTCCTATAATTCACCCCTCCACTTT. The encoded protein is CASSLSGGVGSYNSPLHF.

V is TRBV11-3 and J is TRBJ2-1; D ambiguous. With 3 bases removed from V and 5 bases from J, the gap between germline ends came to 11 bases. The CDR3 is 14 residues long. CDR1 is SGHNT, CDR2 YENEEA, per germline. The CDR3 bases are TGTGCCAGCAGCTTGGTTAGTAGCCACAATGAGCAGTTCTTC. Translation: CASSLVSSHNEQFF.

The gene calls are TRBV9 and TRBJ2-1, with TRBD2 matching over 13 bases. The CDR3 covers 16 residues. CDR1 is SGDLS and CDR2 is YYNGEE in the germline V gene. J was trimmed by 7 bases and V by 4 bases; bases with no gene match: 8. In DNA, the CDR3 is TGTGCCAGCAGCCTGGGGACTAGCGGGAAAGGAAATGAGCAGTTCTTC. Protein: CASSLGTSGKGNEQFF.

This chain joins TRBV7-6 and TRBJ1-6, with D possibly TRBD1 on 5 matching bases. V dropped 5 bases and J dropped 7 bases, with 15 bases sitting between them. The CDR3 runs 15 residues. From germline, CDR1 is SGHVS and CDR2 FNYEAQ. CDR3 DNA: TGTGCCAGCAGCCCCGGGACGCCCGGCAATTCACCCCTCCACTTT. Translated: CASSPGTPGNSPLHF.

The chain links TRBV4-1 to TRBJ2-2, with D possibly TRBD2 on 6 matching bases. Trimming stripped 0 bases from V and 5 bases from J, with 7 bases between. Germline loops: CDR1 MGHRA, CDR2 YSYEKL. The CDR3 extends over 14 amino acids. CDR3 in DNA: TGCGCCAGCAGCCAAGATGCGGGAACCGGGGAGCTGTTTTTT. Protein: CASSQDAGTGELFF.

Here the CDR3 DNA reads TGTGCCAGCCAGACCGACAGACACCAAGAGACCCAGTACTTC. It encodes CASQTDRHQETQYF. The chain recombines TRBV28 with TRBJ2-5, with D perhaps TRBD1 (5 bases). This CDR3 is built from 14 residues. Germline V gene sequence: CDR1 MDHEN, CDR2 SYDVKM. V lost 8 bases and J lost 0, with 13 bases in between.

The rearrangement joins TRBV13 to TRBJ2-7; 8 nucleotides line up with TRBD1. Unmatched junction bases numbered 6, after V lost 4 bases and J lost 4 bases. The germline CDR1 and CDR2 sequences are PRHDT and FYEKMQ (reference sequence). The CDR3 spans 14 residues. The CDR3 DNA sequence: TGTGCCAGCAGCTCTCGACAGGGGCTGTACGAGCAGTACTTC. Its protein is CASSSRQGLYEQYF. Full variable domain (missing parts from reference TRBV13 and TRBJ2-7): AAGVIQSPRHLIKEKRETATLKCYPIPRHDTVYWYQQGPGQDPQFLISFYEKMQSDKGSIPDRFSAQQFSDYHSELNMSSLELGDSALYFCASSSRQGLYEQYFGPGTRLTVT.

The chain carries TRBV15 and TRBJ2-1, with a tentative D call TRBD2 (5 bases). The CDR3 loop spans 14 amino acids. The germline V and J ends were trimmed by 0 bases and 5 bases, with 8 bases remaining between them. From germline, CDR1 is LNHNV and CDR2 YYDKDF (reference sequence). Written as DNA, the CDR3 is TGTGCCACCAGCAGAGATCGGGGAGACAATGAGCAGTTCTTC. Protein sequence: CATSRDRGDNEQFF. The variable domain in full, with the rest retrieved from reference TRBV15 and TRBJ2-1, is DAMVIQNPRYQVTQFGKPVTLSCSQTLNHNVMYWYQQKSSQAPKLLFHYYDKDFNNEADTPDNFQSRRPNTSFCFLDIRSPGLGDTAMYLCATSRDRGDNEQFFGPGTRLTVL.

This chain uses TRBV4-1 with TRBJ2-5; unclear D gene. V lost 0 bases to trimming and J lost 7 bases, with 6 bases between them. CDR3 size: 12 residues. Germline-derived CDR1 and CDR2 are MGHRA and YSYEKL. This chain's CDR3 is CASSQDIGTQYF. DNA of the CDR3: TGCGCCAGCAGCCAAGATATCGGGACCCAGTACTTC.

The chain has TRBV6-1 and TRBJ2-5; D might be TRBD2 (6 bases). The V and J ends lost 2 bases and 0 bases respectively, with 10 bases between them. Germline V gene lookup returns CDR1 MNHNS and CDR2 SASEGT. The CDR3 has 15 residues. DNA for the CDR3: TGTGCCAGCAGTGAATTAGGGAGGTACCAAGAGACCCAGTACTTC. It encodes CASSELGRYQETQYF.

This clone was recorded only once. V and J are TRBV29-1 and TRBJ1-1; D might be TRBD1 (5 bases). With 7 bases removed from V and 1 base from J, the gap between germline ends came to 13 bases. Germline CDR1 SQVTM, CDR2 ANQGSEA. The CDR3 totals 13 residues. CDR3 in DNA: TGCAGCGCCTTTAGGGGCGAGAACACTGAAGCTTTCTTT. Translation gives CSAFRGENTEAFF.

The CDR3 reads CASSPARTDTQYF. In nucleotides, the CDR3 is TGTGCCAGCTCACCCGCACGCACAGATACGCAGTATTTT. The chain joins TRBV18 to TRBJ2-3; D is undetermined. With 3 bases removed from V and 1 base from J, the gap between germline ends came to 5 bases. From germline, CDR1 is KGHSH and CDR2 LQKENI. CDR3 length equals 13 residues.

The chain combines TRBV13 with TRBJ1-1; TRBD1 is a possible D gene (6 bases). The CDR3 is 13 residues long. Per germline, CDR1 PRHDT and CDR2 FYEKMQ (reference sequence). V lost 10 bases, J lost 0 bases, and 12 bases lay in between. The CDR3 DNA reads as TGTGCCACCGCACAGGGATTGAACACTGAAGCTTTCTTT. Its translation: CATAQGLNTEAFF. Drawing the rest from reference TRBV13 and TRBJ1-1, the complete variable domain is AAGVIQSPRHLIKEKRETATLKCYPIPRHDTVYWYQQGPGQDPQFLISFYEKMQSDKGSIPDRFSAQQFSDYHSELNMSSLELGDSALYFCATAQGLNTEAFFGQGTRLTVV.

In this sample, this clone turned up once. The chain couples TRBV5-8 to TRBJ1-4; D not resolved. Germline V gene lookup returns CDR1 SGHTS and CDR2 YDEGEE. The V and J ends lost 5 bases and 7 bases respectively, with 12 bases between them. The CDR3 is 13 residues long. In nucleotides, the CDR3 is TGTGCCAGCAGGATTGGAACAGCTGAAAAACTGTTTTTT. Protein sequence: CASRIGTAEKLFF. Looking up the rest from reference TRBV5-8 and TRBJ1-4 gives the full variable domain: EAGVTQSPTHLIKTRGQQATLRCSPISGHTSVYWYQQALGLGLQFLLWYDEGEERNRGNFPPRFSGRQFPNYSSELNVNALELEDSALYLCASRIGTAEKLFFGSGTQLSVL.

The chain has TRBV27 and TRBJ2-7; 7 positions agree with TRBD1. Germline V gene sequence: CDR1 MNHEY, CDR2 SMNVEV (reference sequence). The CDR3 spans 15 residues. With V trimmed by 5 bases and J by 0 bases, 7 bases remained unmatched. The CDR3 DNA follows: TGTGCCAGCAGTCCCAGACGGGACAGCTCCTACGAGCAGTACTTC. Its translation: CASSPRRDSSYEQYF.

This clone was observed a handful of times. V and J are TRBV4-1 and TRBJ2-7; a possible D gene is TRBD2 (5 bases). Germline values: CDR1 MGHRA, CDR2 YSYEKL. The CDR3 sequence is 14 residues long. Trimming removed 1 base at V and 0 bases at J, with 7 bases between. The CDR3 sequence: CASSQAGYSYEQYF. The CDR3 DNA sequence: TGCGCCAGCAGCCAAGCGGGATACTCCTACGAGCAGTACTTC.

V gene TRBV21-1 combines with J gene TRBJ2-7; the D call TRBD1 from the table was never checked on the DNA. TRBV21-1 is a pseudogene locus. The CDR3 loop spans 15 amino acids. CDR3: CASSKGGQEEFEQYF. The CDR3 DNA reads as TGTGCCAGCAGCAAAGGAGGACAGGAAGAGTTCGAGCAGTACTTC.

This clone appeared a few times. The rearrangement joins TRBV11-2 to TRBJ2-5, with 8 nucleotides matching TRBD2. This CDR3 comprises 14 residues. Unmatched junction bases numbered 3, after V lost 5 bases and J lost 1 base. The V gene's germline CDR1 is SGHAT and CDR2 FQNNGV. CDR3 coding DNA: TGTGCCAGCAGCATGCGGGGGGTCCAAGAGACCCAGTACTTC. Its translation is CASSMRGVQETQYF. Full variable domain (missing parts from reference TRBV11-2 and TRBJ2-5): EAGVAQSPRYKIIEKRQSVAFWCNPISGHATLYWYQQILGQGPKLLIQFQNNGVVDDSQLPKDRFSAERLKGVDSTLKIQPAKLEDSAVYLCASSMRGVQETQYFGPGTRLLVL.

Comment on this clone: Other DNA sequences in the sample encode the same CDR3. The J gene is TRBJ2-3, the V gene TRBV27, with 8 positions matching TRBD2. Germline V gene lookup returns CDR1 MNHEY and CDR2 SMNVEV (reference sequence). With V trimmed by 5 bases and J by 5 bases, 9 bases remained unmatched. CDR3 length: 15 residues. CDR3: CASSPSGSGIDTQYF. CDR3 nucleotides: TGTGCCAGCAGTCCGTCGGGTAGCGGGATAGATACGCAGTATTTT.